The TCR beta chain under discussion was sequenced for a study of blood T cell repertoires in COVID-19 (dated by TCRdb to between 2020 and 2021). Study-level background: Samples covering the acute and convalescent phases of COVID-19 were provided by collaborators in the United States, Italy and Spain. The prospective study material was composed of cDNA or gDNA derived from T cells, B-cell-depleted T cells, or PBMCs. Deeply sampled blood TCRbeta repertoires from subjects exposed to, actively infected with, or recovered from COVID-19 were included in the dataset. The repertoires were released in a freely available public database meant as a resource for research on the immune response to SARS-CoV-2. Samples were obtained from the ongoing ImmuneRACE study (first 160 participants) and from 1,254 subjects provided by 6 global collaborators. The sample metadata nearly always contained a de-identified subject ID, COVID-19 status, age in years and sex. HLA class I and class II types, where available, came from metadata supplied by the sample provider rather than from assay-based typing.

On the study overall, not on this receptor specifically: The amount of clinical and demographic metadata varied by source and participant and was provided uncurated.

This clone was seen a single time. What this receptor recognizes is not known. No clone much larger than this one lies a single base away; base qualities are absent. TCRbeta CDR3 regions were amplified from genomic DNA by means of the immunoSEQ Assay, a bias-controlled multiplex PCR. Turning to the authors' computational methods: The number of nucleated cells in each sample was estimated by amplification of reference gene primers within the assay. To quantify the absolute abundance of each unique TCRbeta CDR3 rearrangement, sequence reads were collapsed and filtered. For each sample, productive Simpson clonality was calculated as the square root of Simpson's diversity index over productive rearrangements. TCRdb's version of the immuneACCESS table is confined to in-frame rearrangements and falls short of the full clone set. An unresolved V gene accounts for under half of the shortfall where checked; the remainder is of unknown origin. V, J and clone size derive from that table, while D and trimming were established from the DNA sequence. This sample lists about 320,000 clones; 75% to 90% were detected once. Of the sample, about 5% falls within the top ten clones.

In the prospective study, participants were roughly 18 to 100 years old, resided in 25 or so geographic areas of the United States, and were enrolled through a virtual design. To assign participants to cohorts, the prospective study relied on clinical history that participants themselves reported in a screening survey and a study questionnaire. Recovered participants in ImmuneRACE Cohort 3 were defined by two consecutive negative NP/OP PCR tests, clearance by a healthcare professional, or resolution of symptoms. In the prospective study, mobile phlebotomists collected whole blood, serum and a nasopharyngeal or oropharyngeal swab from each participant. Participants in the prospective study had the option to provide additional blood draws and questionnaires over a roughly 2-month period. Blood samples from the prospective study were shipped frozen or at room temperature prior to DNA extraction. This TCR derives from a man in his sixties who had recovered from COVID-19. The sequenced sample consisted of PBMCs or T cells enriched from blood (not recorded which).

The CDR3 region has the sequence CASSLQSGGPDTQYF. The base sequence is TGTGCCAGCAGCTTACAATCGGGAGGGCCAGATACGCAGTATTTT. The rearranged segments are TRBV7-2 and TRBJ2-3; TRBD2 lines up with 8 middle nucleotides. As encoded in the germline V gene, CDR1 is SGHTA while CDR2 is FQGNSA. V loses 2 bases at its end and J loses 4 bases; junction bases beyond the gene matches: 5. The CDR3 runs 15 amino acids, cysteine and phenylalanine included. Of all the DNA, just the CDR3 is kept, 45 bases in frame from base 1.